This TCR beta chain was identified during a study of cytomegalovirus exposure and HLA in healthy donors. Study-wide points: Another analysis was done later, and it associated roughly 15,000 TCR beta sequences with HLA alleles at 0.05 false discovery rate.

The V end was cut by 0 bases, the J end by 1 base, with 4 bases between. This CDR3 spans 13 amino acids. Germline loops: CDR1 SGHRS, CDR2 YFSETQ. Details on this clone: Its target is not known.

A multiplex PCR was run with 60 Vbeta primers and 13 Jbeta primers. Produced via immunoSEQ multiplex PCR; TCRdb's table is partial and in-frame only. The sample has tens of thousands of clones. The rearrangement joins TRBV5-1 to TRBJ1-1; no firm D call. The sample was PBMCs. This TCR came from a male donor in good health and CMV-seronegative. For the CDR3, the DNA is TGCGCCAGCAGCTTGGGAGGGAACACTGAAGCTTTCTTT. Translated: CASSLGGNTEAFF.